This T cell receptor (beta chain) was found in a study of blood T cell repertoires in COVID-19. Looking at the study overall: Donors in the United States, Italy and Spain gave samples during acute or convalescent COVID-19. PBMCs, B-cell-depleted T cells, or T cells were the source of the cDNA or gDNA that made up the material.

This clone is a singleton in its sample. Under the authors' procedure: Reference gene primer amplification gave estimated nucleated cell counts. TCRdb's copy holds only in-frame clones and misses some; the assay was immunoSEQ multiplex PCR. The D gene and trimming were derived from the DNA, and the V and J assignments and clone size from that table. The sample records roughly 80,000 clones, roughly 79% being singletons. V was shortened by 6 bases and J by 7 bases, with 13 bases between the two germline ends. Germline V gene data show CDR1 as MNHEY and CDR2 as SVGAGI. CDR3 length: 14 residues. The sequence was obtained from a human donor in a cohort sampled during active COVID-19. The sequencing input was peripheral blood. The V gene is TRBV6-5, the J gene TRBJ1-6; tentative D call: TRBD1 (5 bases). CDR3 DNA: TGTGCCAGCAGGATGGGGGACTCGAATTCACCCCTCCACTTT. Translation gives CASRMGDSNSPLHF.